This T cell receptor (beta chain) was documented in a study of cytomegalovirus exposure and HLA in healthy donors. Looking at the study overall: Most donors, 81% of a few hundred genotyped, fell in the Caucasian-associated ancestry cluster.

This PCR relied on a set of 60 Vbeta primers and 13 Jbeta primers. The repertoire was sequenced with immunoSEQ multiplex PCR; TCRdb's copy has only in-frame clones and lacks some. The sample comprises under 100,000 clones, just under 70% of which are singletons, and roughly 16% rests with the top ten. The ends lost 6 bases at V and 7 bases at J; junction bases unmatched: 9. Germline CDR1 SGHAT, CDR2 FQDESV (reference sequence). There are 15 residues in the CDR3. The clonotype comes from a woman aged 50 to 60 in good health and CMV-seropositive. Sequenced input: PBMCs. This chain uses TRBV11-1 with TRBJ2-1, with 10 positions matching TRBD2. This CDR3 is CASSQSGRVWNEQFF. As DNA, the CDR3 is TGTGCCAGCAGTCAGAGCGGGAGGGTATGGAATGAGCAGTTCTTC.